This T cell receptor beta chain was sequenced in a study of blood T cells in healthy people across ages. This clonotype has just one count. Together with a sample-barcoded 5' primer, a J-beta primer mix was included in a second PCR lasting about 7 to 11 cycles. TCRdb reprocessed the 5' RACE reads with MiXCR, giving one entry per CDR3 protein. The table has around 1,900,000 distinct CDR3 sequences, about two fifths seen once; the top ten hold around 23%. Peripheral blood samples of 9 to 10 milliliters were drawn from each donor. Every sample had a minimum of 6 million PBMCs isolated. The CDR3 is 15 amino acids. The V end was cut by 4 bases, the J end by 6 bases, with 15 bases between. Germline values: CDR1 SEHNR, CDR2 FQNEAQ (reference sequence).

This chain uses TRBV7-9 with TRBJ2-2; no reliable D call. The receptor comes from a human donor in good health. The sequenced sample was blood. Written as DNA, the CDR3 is TGTGCCAGCAGCTCAGGTGGGGTAAACTCCGGGGAGCTGTTTTTT. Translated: CASSSGGVNSGELFF.